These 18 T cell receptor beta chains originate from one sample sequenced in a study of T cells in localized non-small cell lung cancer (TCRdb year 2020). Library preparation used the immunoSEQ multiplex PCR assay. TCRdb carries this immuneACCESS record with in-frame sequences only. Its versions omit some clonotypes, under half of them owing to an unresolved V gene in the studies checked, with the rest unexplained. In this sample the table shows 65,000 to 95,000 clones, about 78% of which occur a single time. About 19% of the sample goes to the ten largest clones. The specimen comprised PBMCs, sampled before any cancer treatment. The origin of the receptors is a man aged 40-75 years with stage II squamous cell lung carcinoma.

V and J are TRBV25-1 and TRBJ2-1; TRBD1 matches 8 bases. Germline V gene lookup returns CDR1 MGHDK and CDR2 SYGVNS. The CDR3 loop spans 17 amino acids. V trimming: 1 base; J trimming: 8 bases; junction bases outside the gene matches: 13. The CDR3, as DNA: TGTGCCAGCAGTGAATTCGAAGGCACAGGGGGTCGGGATGAGCAGTTCTTC. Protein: CASSEFEGTGGRDEQFF.

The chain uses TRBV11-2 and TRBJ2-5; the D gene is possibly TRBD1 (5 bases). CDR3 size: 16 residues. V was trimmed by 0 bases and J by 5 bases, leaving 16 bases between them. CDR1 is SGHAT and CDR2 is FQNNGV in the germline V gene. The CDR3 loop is CASSLDSGNPWETQYF. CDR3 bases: TGTGCCAGCAGCTTAGATTCAGGGAACCCATGGGAGACCCAGTACTTC.

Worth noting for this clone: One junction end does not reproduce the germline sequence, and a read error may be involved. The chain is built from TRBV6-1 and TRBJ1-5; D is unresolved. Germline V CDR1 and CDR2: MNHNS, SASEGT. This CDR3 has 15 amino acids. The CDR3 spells CASSLGKLGNRPQHF. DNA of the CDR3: TGTGCCAGCAGTCTAGGAAAACTAGGCAATCGGCCCCAGCATTTT.

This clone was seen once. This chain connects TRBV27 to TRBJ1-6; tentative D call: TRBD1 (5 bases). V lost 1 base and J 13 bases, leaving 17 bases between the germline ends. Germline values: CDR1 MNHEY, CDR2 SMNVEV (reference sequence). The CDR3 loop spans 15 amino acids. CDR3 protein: CASSLWGGLEEPLHF. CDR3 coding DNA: TGTGCCAGCAGTTTATGGGGGGGGTTAGAAGAGCCCCTCCACTTT.

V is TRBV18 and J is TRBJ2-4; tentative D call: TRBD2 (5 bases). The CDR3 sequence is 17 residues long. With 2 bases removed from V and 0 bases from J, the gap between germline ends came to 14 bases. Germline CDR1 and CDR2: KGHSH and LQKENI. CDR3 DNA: TGTGCCAGCTCACCATCTGGGAGTCCTTTAGCCAAAAACATTCAGTACTTC. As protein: CASSPSGSPLAKNIQYF.

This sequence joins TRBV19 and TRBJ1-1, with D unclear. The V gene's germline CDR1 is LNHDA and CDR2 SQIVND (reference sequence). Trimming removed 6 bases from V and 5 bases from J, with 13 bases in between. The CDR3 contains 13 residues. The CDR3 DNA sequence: TGTGCCAGTAGGTATTCGGGTTGGACTGAAGCTTTCTTT. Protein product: CASRYSGWTEAFF.

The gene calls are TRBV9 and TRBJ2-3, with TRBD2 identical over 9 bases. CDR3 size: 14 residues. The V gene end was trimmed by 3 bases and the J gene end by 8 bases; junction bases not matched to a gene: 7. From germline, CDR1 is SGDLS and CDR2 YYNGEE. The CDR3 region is CASSGRSGGGTQYF. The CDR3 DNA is TGTGCCAGCAGCGGGCGTAGCGGGGGTGGTACGCAGTATTTT.

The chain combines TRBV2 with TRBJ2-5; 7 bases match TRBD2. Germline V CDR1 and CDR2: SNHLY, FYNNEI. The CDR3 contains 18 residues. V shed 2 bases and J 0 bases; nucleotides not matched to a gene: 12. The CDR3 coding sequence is TGTGCCAGCAGTGAAATATTGAGCGGGGATGTATACCAAGAGACCCAGTACTTC. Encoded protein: CASSEILSGDVYQETQYF.

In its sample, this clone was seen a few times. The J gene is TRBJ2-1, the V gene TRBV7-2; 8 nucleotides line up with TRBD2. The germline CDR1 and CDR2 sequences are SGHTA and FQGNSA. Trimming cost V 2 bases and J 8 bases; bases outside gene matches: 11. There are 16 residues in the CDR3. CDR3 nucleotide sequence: TGTGCCAGCAGCTTATGGGGCCGGGGGGGCATCCATGAGCAGTTCTTC. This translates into CASSLWGRGGIHEQFF.

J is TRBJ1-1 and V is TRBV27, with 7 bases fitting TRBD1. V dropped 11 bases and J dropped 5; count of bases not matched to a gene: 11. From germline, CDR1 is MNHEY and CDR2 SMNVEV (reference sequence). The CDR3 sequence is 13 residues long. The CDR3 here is CASFGQEGTEAFF. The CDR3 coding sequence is TGTGCCTCTTTTGGACAGGAGGGGACTGAAGCTTTCTTT.

CDR3 bases: TGTGCCAGCAGCGGGGGGACGGATTCCTACGAGCAGTACTTC. Its translation is CASSGGTDSYEQYF. This rearrangement joins TRBV9 to TRBJ2-7, with D perhaps assigned TRBD1 or TRBD2 (5 bases each). V gave up 3 bases and J gave up 1 base, with 11 bases separating them. The CDR3 consists of 14 residues. Germline CDR1 reads SGDLS; CDR2 reads YYNGEE.

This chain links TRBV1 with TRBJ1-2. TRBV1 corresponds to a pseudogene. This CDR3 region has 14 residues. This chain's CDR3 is CTSSQDAGFWGYTF. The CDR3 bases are TGCACCAGCAGCCAAGATGCCGGTTTCTGGGGCTACACCTTC.

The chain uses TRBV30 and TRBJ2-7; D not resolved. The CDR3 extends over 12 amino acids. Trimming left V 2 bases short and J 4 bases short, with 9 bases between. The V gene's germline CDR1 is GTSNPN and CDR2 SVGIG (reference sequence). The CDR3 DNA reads TGTGCCTGGAGTCATGAGGAGTACGAGCAGTACTTC. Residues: CAWSHEEYEQYF.

The CDR3 coding sequence is TGTGCCAGCAGCTTAGAGGCAGGAGGTTACAATGAGCAGTTCTTC. Its translation is CASSLEAGGYNEQFF. V and J are TRBV7-6 and TRBJ2-1, with a weak D call TRBD2 (5 bases). The germline V gene encodes CDR1 SGHVS and CDR2 FNYEAQ. The CDR3 totals 15 residues. Trimming took 1 base from V and 4 from J, leaving 11 bases between them.

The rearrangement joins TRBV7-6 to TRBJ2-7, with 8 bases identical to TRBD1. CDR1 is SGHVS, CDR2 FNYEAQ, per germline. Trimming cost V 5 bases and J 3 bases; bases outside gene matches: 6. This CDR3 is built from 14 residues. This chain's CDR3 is CASSDRDRGYEQYF. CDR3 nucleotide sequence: TGTGCCAGCAGCGATCGAGACAGGGGCTACGAGCAGTACTTC.

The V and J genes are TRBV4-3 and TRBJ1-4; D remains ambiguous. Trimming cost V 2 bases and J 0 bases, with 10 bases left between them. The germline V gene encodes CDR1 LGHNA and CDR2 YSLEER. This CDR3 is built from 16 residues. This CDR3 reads CASSQRAGATNEKLFF. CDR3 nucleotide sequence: TGCGCCAGCAGCCAAAGGGCGGGCGCAACTAATGAAAAACTGTTTTTT.

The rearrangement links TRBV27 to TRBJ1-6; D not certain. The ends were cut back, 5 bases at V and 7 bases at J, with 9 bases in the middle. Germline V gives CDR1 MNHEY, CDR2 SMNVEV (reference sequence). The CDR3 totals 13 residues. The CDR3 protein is CASSLYKNSPLHF. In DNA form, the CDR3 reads TGTGCCAGCAGTCTATACAAGAATTCACCCCTCCACTTT.

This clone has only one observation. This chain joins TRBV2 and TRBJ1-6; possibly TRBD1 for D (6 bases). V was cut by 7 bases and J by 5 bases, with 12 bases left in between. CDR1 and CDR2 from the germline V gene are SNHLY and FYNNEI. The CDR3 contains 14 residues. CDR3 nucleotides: TGTGCCAGCAACGGACAGCTCGATAATTCACCCCTCCACTTT. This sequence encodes CASNGQLDNSPLHF.